This entry features one TCR beta chain sequence. Profiled with immunoSEQ multiplex PCR; TCRdb holds only in-frame clones, not every one. The data hold about 43,000 clones, with roughly 89% observed a single time. The CDR3 sequence is 15 residues long. Germline loops: CDR1 SGHRS, CDR2 YFSETQ. V lost 5 bases, J lost 7 bases, and 18 bases lay in between. The record originates from a study of tissue T cells after allogeneic stem cell transplantation. The origin of this receptor is a woman between 35 and 75 years old who later had graft-versus-host disease after an allogeneic stem cell transplant. The chain links TRBV5-1 to TRBJ2-2; D remains ambiguous. The source material was blood, sampled before transplantation. The CDR3 sequence: CASSFSPRKVGELFF. As DNA, the CDR3 is TGCGCCAGCAGTTTTAGCCCCCGGAAGGTCGGGGAGCTGTTTTTT.